This TCR beta chain was observed in a study of CD8+CD57+ T cells in acquired aplastic anemia. TCR beta VDJ and CDR3 were profiled, and genomic DNA was the template. TCRdb itself ran the reads through MiXCR, one entry per CDR3 protein. Of 270,000 or so distinct CDR3 sequences listed, roughly 80% are singletons. All sequencing subjects had displayed CD8+CD57+ cell expansion on flow cytometry. CDR1 is SGHAT and CDR2 is FQDESV in the germline V gene (reference sequence). The CDR3 covers 16 residues. Trimming took 3 bases from V and 1 from J, leaving 12 bases between them. The receptor was isolated from a human donor with aplastic anemia. The chain recombines TRBV11-1 with TRBJ2-2; D remains ambiguous. The sample was sorted CD4+, CD8+, or CD8+CD57+ T cells (not recorded which) from PBMCs. The CDR3 spells CASSFAAPVNTGELFF. In DNA, the CDR3 is TGTGCCAGCAGCTTCGCAGCCCCAGTGAACACCGGGGAGCTGTTTTTT.